The entry that follows covers one TCR beta chain sequence. Its specificity is unknown. These data belong to a study of cytomegalovirus exposure and HLA in healthy donors. PCR employed 60 Vbeta and 13 Jbeta primers. The repertoire was sequenced with immunoSEQ multiplex PCR; TCRdb's copy has only in-frame clones and lacks some. The table has 110,000 to 150,000 clones, around 80% seen once. General study results and limits: Earlier analysis looked at TCR beta V segments, and most were productive about 87% or about 30% of the time. Specificity of a few CMV-associated chains for CMV antigens was verified in vitro. Later, an analysis found that common viral pathogens appeared to be linked with several of the most significant clusters. An assumption of roughly uniform sequencing depth across donors underlay the presence/absence analyses.

V was clipped by 1 base and J by 1 base; unmatched bases: 7. The CDR3 loop spans 16 amino acids. Germline CDR1 reads MNHNY; CDR2 reads SVGAGI (reference sequence). This clonotype originated in a middle-aged man in good health and CMV-seropositive. Material for sequencing was PBMCs. The chain combines TRBV6-6 with TRBJ2-7, with 7 bases lining up with TRBD1. Written as DNA, the CDR3 is TGTGCCAGCAGTTACTATTACCGGGACAGATCCTACGAGCAGTACTTC. This gives the protein CASSYYYRDRSYEQYF.